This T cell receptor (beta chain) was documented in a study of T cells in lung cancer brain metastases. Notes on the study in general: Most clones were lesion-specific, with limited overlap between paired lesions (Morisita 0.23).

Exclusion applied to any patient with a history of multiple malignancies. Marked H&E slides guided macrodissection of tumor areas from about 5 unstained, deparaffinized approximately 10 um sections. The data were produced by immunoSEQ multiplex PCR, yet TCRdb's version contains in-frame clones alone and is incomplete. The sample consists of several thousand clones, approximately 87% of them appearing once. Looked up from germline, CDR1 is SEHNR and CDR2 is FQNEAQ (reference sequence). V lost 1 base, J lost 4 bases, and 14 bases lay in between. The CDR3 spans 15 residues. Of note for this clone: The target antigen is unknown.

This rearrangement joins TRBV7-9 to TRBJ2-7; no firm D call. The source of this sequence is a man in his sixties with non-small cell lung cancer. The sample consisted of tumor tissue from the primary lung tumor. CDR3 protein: CASSLENKPLYEQYF. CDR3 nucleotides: TGTGCCAGCAGCTTAGAAAACAAACCCTTGTACGAGCAGTACTTC.